This TCR beta chain originates from a study of beta chain features in type 1 diabetes. Study outcomes and limitations: Moderate but significant shortening of TCRB CDR3s was recorded in all four CD4+ subsets from Type 1 diabetes patients. Researchers cautioned that cDNA sequencing could over-represent cells with high TCR expression.

Every participating donor gave one draw, a heparinised blood sample averaging approximately 120 mL. A note on this clone: The antigen is unknown.

Since all of the isolated RNA was reverse transcribed, expressed TCRB transcripts were what got sequenced. The table came from immunoSEQ multiplex PCR; TCRdb's copy has only in-frame clones and leaves some out. Seen here are over 200,000 clones, about a tenth observed once, and the top ten hold roughly 0.017%. Sequenced input: naive CD4+ T cells from blood. This clonotype originated in a young man with type 1 diabetes.

In DNA form, the CDR3 reads TGTGCCAGCAGTGAATCTTTGGCAGGGGTCTACGACGAGCAGTACTTC. This gives the protein CASSESLAGVYDEQYF. The chain joins TRBV25-1 to TRBJ2-7; weak D call: TRBD1 (6 bases). V shed 1 base and J shed 5 bases, with 18 bases lying between them. This CDR3 spans 16 amino acids. Germline V gives CDR1 MGHDK, CDR2 SYGVNS.